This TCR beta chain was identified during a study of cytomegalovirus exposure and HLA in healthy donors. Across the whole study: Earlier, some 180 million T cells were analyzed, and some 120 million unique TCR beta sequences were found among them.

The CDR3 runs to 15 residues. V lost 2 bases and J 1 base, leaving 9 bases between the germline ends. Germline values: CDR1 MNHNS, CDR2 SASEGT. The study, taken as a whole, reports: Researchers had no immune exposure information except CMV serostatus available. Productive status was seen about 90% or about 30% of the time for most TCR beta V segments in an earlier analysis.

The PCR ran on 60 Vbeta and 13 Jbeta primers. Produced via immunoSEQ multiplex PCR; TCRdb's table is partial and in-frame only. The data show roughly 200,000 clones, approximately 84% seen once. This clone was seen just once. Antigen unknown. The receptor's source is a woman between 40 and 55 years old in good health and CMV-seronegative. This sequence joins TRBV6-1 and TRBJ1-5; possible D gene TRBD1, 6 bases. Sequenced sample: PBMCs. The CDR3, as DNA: TGTGCCAGCAGTGAACCAGGGGTGAGCAATCAGCCCCAGCATTTT. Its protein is CASSEPGVSNQPQHF.